The text below deals with one TCR beta chain. The data were obtained in a study of blood T cell repertoires in COVID-19. Libraries were prepared by immunoSEQ multiplex PCR; TCRdb keeps only in-frame clonotypes and omits some of them. The data show 55,000 to 80,000 clones, with approximately 80% seen just once and roughly 0.83% held by the top ten. The CDR3 is made up of 13 amino acids. The V gene's germline CDR1 is GTSNPN and CDR2 SVGIG (reference sequence). Trimming took off 4 bases at V and 7 bases at J, with 16 bases between the two ends. The chain is built from TRBV30 and TRBJ1-1, with D possibly matching TRBD1 (5 bases). This receptor was taken from a woman aged 70-85 years with acute or convalescent COVID-19. What was sequenced was peripheral blood. The CDR3 spells CAWIWGKIGEAFF. CDR3 coding DNA: TGTGCCTGGATCTGGGGCAAGATAGGTGAAGCTTTCTTT.